These 27 T cell receptor beta chains were all obtained from the same sample, sequenced in a study of cytomegalovirus exposure and HLA in healthy donors. Sequencing used immunoSEQ multiplex PCR; TCRdb keeps in-frame clones, though not all of them. The sample yields around 150,000 clones, roughly 89% seen once. The sequenced sample was PBMCs. All receptors come from a woman between 18 and 30 years old in good health and CMV-seropositive.

Here the CDR3 reads CASSLNRTGWSAGELFF. The CDR3 region has the DNA TGTGCCAGCAGCTTGAACCGGACAGGCTGGTCCGCCGGGGAGCTGTTTTTT. The chain is built from TRBV11-3 and TRBJ2-2; 7 bases match TRBD1. Trimming cost V 3 bases and J 6 bases; bases outside gene matches: 13. CDR1 is SGHNT and CDR2 is YENEEA in the germline V gene. The CDR3 runs 17 residues. The whole variable domain, filled in from reference TRBV11-3 and TRBJ2-2, reads EAGVVQSPRYKIIEKKQPVAFWCNPISGHNTLYWYLQNLGQGPELLIRYENEEAVDDSQLPKDRFSAERLKGVDSTLKIQPAELGDSAVYLCASSLNRTGWSAGELFFGEGSRLTVL.

This chain links TRBV6-6 with TRBJ2-5; 8 bases match TRBD2. The CDR3 sequence is 13 residues long. V lost 6 bases to trimming and J lost 4 bases; unmatched junction nucleotides: 4. Germline V gene sequence: CDR1 MNHNY, CDR2 SVGAGI (reference sequence). CDR3 in amino acids: CASSTLAAETQYF. As DNA, the CDR3 is TGTGCCAGCAGCACACTAGCGGCAGAGACCCAGTACTTC.

The CDR3 nucleotides read TGTGCCAGCAGCTTAGCTGCGGGAGGAGCTGGTGGTTTCTACAATGAGCAGTTCTTC. It is translated as CASSLAAGGAGGFYNEQFF. The rearrangement links TRBV11-1 to TRBJ2-1, with TRBD2 matching over 8 bases. The germline CDR1 and CDR2 sequences are SGHAT and FQDESV (reference sequence). The CDR3 totals 19 residues. With V trimmed by 0 bases and J by 3 bases, 13 bases remained unmatched.

V usage is TRBV28 and J usage is TRBJ2-3; 10 nucleotides match TRBD1. V shed 9 bases and J 8 bases; nucleotides not matched to a gene: 17. Per the germline V gene, CDR1 is MDHEN and CDR2 is SYDVKM. This CDR3 has 16 residues. The CDR3 spells CASRTGTGDTFGTQYF. DNA for the CDR3: TGTGCCAGTCGAACTGGGACAGGGGACACGTTTGGTACGCAGTATTTT.

V is TRBV4-1 and J is TRBJ2-1; 8 bases agree with TRBD2. CDR1 MGHRA and CDR2 YSYEKL come from the germline V gene. The CDR3 sequence is 15 residues long. The V gene end was trimmed by 2 bases and the J gene end by 2 bases; junction bases not matched to a gene: 2. CDR3 loop: CASSQYSGAYNEQFF. CDR3 DNA: TGCGCCAGCAGCCAATATAGCGGGGCCTACAATGAGCAGTTCTTC.

This chain uses TRBV4-1 with TRBJ1-5; 10 bases agree with TRBD1. Per the germline V gene, CDR1 is MGHRA and CDR2 is YSYEKL. Unmatched junction bases numbered 7, after V lost 4 bases and J lost 4 bases. This CDR3 contains 16 residues. CDR3 coding DNA: TGCGCCAGCAGCCGAGTCTGGACAGGGGGGAATCAGCCCCAGCATTTT. This gives the protein CASSRVWTGGNQPQHF.

The chain carries TRBV28 and TRBJ2-1, with 8 bases aligning to TRBD2. J lost 10 bases, V lost 6 bases, and 8 bases had no gene match. Germline V lookup: CDR1 MDHEN, CDR2 SYDVKM. This CDR3 region has 13 residues. The CDR3 here is CASSPGLVGEQFF. CDR3 sequence (DNA): TGTGCCAGCAGCCCGGGACTAGTGGGAGAGCAGTTCTTC.

The gene calls are TRBV28 and TRBJ2-5; D may be TRBD1 (6 bases). V lost 4 bases and J 10 bases, leaving 13 bases between the germline ends. The length of the CDR3 is 12 residues. Germline CDR1 reads MDHEN; CDR2 reads SYDVKM. In DNA form, the CDR3 reads TGTGCCAGCAGTTCCCCAGGGGTTGACCAGTACTTC. Amino acid sequence: CASSSPGVDQYF. Supplemented by reference TRBV28 and TRBJ2-5, the full variable domain reads DVKVTQSSRYLVKRTGEKVFLECVQDMDHENMFWYRQDPGLGLRLIYFSYDVKMKEKGDIPEGYSVSREKKERFSLILESASTNQTSMYLCASSSPGVDQYFGPGTRLLVL.

J is TRBJ2-7 and V is TRBV5-8; unclear D gene. The germline V and J ends were trimmed by 0 bases and 2 bases, with 12 bases remaining between them. This CDR3 has 15 residues. Germline V gives CDR1 SGHTS, CDR2 YDEGEE. The CDR3 loop reads CASSLVPGSTYEQYF. The CDR3 DNA reads TGTGCCAGCAGCTTGGTCCCAGGTTCCACCTACGAGCAGTACTTC. The full variable domain, rest sourced from reference TRBV5-8 and TRBJ2-7, is EAGVTQSPTHLIKTRGQQATLRCSPISGHTSVYWYQQALGLGLQFLLWYDEGEERNRGNFPPRFSGRQFPNYSSELNVNALELEDSALYLCASSLVPGSTYEQYFGPGTRLTVT.

The chain recombines TRBV28 with TRBJ1-2, with 12 bases fitting TRBD1. CDR3 length: 14 residues. The germline CDR1 and CDR2 sequences are MDHEN and SYDVKM. Trimming took 6 bases from V and 7 from J; bases not matched to a gene: 6. CDR3 loop: CASRLGQGAAGYTF. The CDR3 DNA reads as TGTGCCAGCAGGCTGGGACAGGGGGCAGCTGGCTACACCTTC.

This clone was seen only a few times. The rearrangement links TRBV5-6 to TRBJ1-1; 7 bases line up with TRBD1. The germline V gene has CDR1 SGHDT and CDR2 YYEEEE. CDR3 length: 13 residues. V trimming: 4 bases; J trimming: 2 bases; junction bases outside the gene matches: 2. The CDR3 spells CASSRDRNTEAFF. CDR3 in DNA: TGTGCCAGCAGCAGGGACAGAAACACTGAAGCTTTCTTT.

The chain links TRBV2 to TRBJ2-7, with no clear D. Trimming cost V 6 bases and J 3 bases, with 9 bases left between them. Germline V gives CDR1 SNHLY, CDR2 FYNNEI. This CDR3 comprises 12 residues. The CDR3 is CASSKEIYEQYF. The CDR3 nucleotides are TGTGCCAGCAGCAAGGAGATCTACGAGCAGTACTTC.

This clone was counted a single time. V gene TRBV15 combines with J gene TRBJ2-2; the match to TRBD2 covers 10 bases. The length of the CDR3 is 13 residues. V shed 8 bases and J 3 bases; nucleotides not matched to a gene: 0. Germline V lookup: CDR1 LNHNV, CDR2 YYDKDF (reference sequence). DNA for the CDR3: TGTGCCACCGGGACTAGCGACACCGGGGAGCTGTTTTTT. As protein: CATGTSDTGELFF.

This chain uses TRBV30 with TRBJ1-2; D remains unclear. The CDR3 spans 11 residues. CDR1 and CDR2 (germline): GTSNPN, SVGIG (reference sequence). CDR3 region: CGRGGQNGYTF. As DNA, the CDR3 is TGTGGTCGGGGTGGCCAGAATGGCTACACCTTC. The variable domain in full, with the rest retrieved from reference TRBV30 and TRBJ1-2, is SQTIHQWPATLVQPVGSPLSLECTVEGTSNPNLYWYRQAAGRGLQLLFYSVGIGQISSEVPQNLSASRPQDRQFILSSKKLLLSDSGFYLCGRGGQNGYTFGSGTRLTVV.

The chain has TRBV28 and TRBJ1-2; tentative D call: TRBD1 (6 bases). The CDR3 contains 14 residues. Germline V CDR1 and CDR2: MDHEN, SYDVKM. V was shortened by 5 bases and J by 0 bases, with 10 bases between the two germline ends. The CDR3, as DNA: TGTGCCAGCAGTGACGACAGGACTAACTATGGCTACACCTTC. Translating gives CASSDDRTNYGYTF.

The chain couples TRBV6-1 to TRBJ2-2; the D gene is possibly TRBD1 (6 bases). The germline gives CDR1 MNHNS, CDR2 SASEGT. The CDR3 has 13 amino acids. V was pared by 8 bases and J by 4 bases, with 11 bases between. The CDR3 DNA sequence: TGTGCCAGCGTGACCAGGGGCACCGGGGAGCTGTTTTTT. Amino acid sequence: CASVTRGTGELFF.

This sequence joins TRBV5-6 and TRBJ1-5; 7 positions agree with TRBD1. This CDR3 is built from 14 residues. The germline V gene encodes CDR1 SGHDT and CDR2 YYEEEE. V lost 2 bases and J lost 4; bases outside the gene matches: 3. CDR3 sequence (DNA): TGTGCCAGCAGCTTCCGGGACAGAAATCAGCCCCAGCATTTT. Residues: CASSFRDRNQPQHF.

V usage is TRBV7-2 and J usage is TRBJ2-5; D is perhaps TRBD2 (6 bases). The CDR3 loop spans 14 amino acids. V was trimmed by 4 bases and J by 5 bases, leaving 14 bases between them. The germline CDR1 and CDR2 sequences are SGHTA and FQGNSA. The CDR3 protein is CASSYLGGGETQYF. In DNA form, the CDR3 reads TGTGCCAGCAGCTACCTAGGTGGGGGGGAGACCCAGTACTTC.

This clone was seen a handful of times. The gene calls are TRBV10-3 and TRBJ2-2; D unresolved. Per the germline V gene, CDR1 is ENHRY and CDR2 is SYGVKD. The V and J ends lost 0 bases and 7 bases respectively, with 6 bases between them. The CDR3 contains 13 residues. CDR3 amino acids: CAISESPLGELFF. The DNA of the CDR3 is TGTGCCATCAGTGAGTCCCCTCTCGGGGAGCTGTTTTTT.

V gene TRBV9 combines with J gene TRBJ2-5, with 11 bases lining up with TRBD2. CDR1 SGDLS and CDR2 YYNGEE come from the germline V gene. Trimming took 0 bases from V and 2 from J; bases not matched to a gene: 6. The CDR3 has 17 residues. CDR3 sequence (DNA): TGTGCCAGCAGCGTAGGACTAGCGGGGACCTTACAAGAGACCCAGTACTTC. Translation: CASSVGLAGTLQETQYF. Variable domain in full (rest from reference TRBV9 and TRBJ2-5): DSGVTQTPKHLITATGQRVTLRCSPRSGDLSVYWYQQSLDQGLQFLIQYYNGEERAKGNILERFSAQQFPDLHSELNLSSLELGDSALYFCASSVGLAGTLQETQYFGPGTRLLVL.

The CDR3 here is CASSLRRQETQYF. The CDR3 coding sequence is TGTGCCAGCAGCTTAAGGAGGCAAGAGACCCAGTACTTC. The chain uses TRBV7-3 and TRBJ2-5; D is possibly TRBD2 (5 bases). The germline V gene encodes CDR1 SGHTA and CDR2 FQGTGA. This CDR3 is 13 amino acids long. Trimming shortened V by 1 base and J by 2 bases, and 5 bases separated the two germline ends.

The rearrangement uses TRBV19 and TRBJ1-2; TRBD1 agrees at 7 bases. The CDR3 loop spans 15 amino acids. Germline CDR1 reads LNHDA; CDR2 reads SQIVND (reference sequence). V trimming: 4 bases; J trimming: 4 bases; junction bases outside the gene matches: 9. This CDR3 reads CASSSLTGRLYGYTF. As DNA, the CDR3 is TGTGCCAGTAGTAGTCTGACAGGGAGACTCTATGGCTACACCTTC.

The chain uses TRBV7-9 and TRBJ2-7; D not resolved. Trimming cost V 4 bases and J 6 bases, with 10 bases left between them. CDR3 length: 12 residues. Germline values: CDR1 SEHNR, CDR2 FQNEAQ (reference sequence). CDR3 sequence: CASSYRHVEQYF. The DNA of the CDR3 is TGTGCCAGCAGCTACAGACATGTCGAGCAGTACTTC.

The chain recombines TRBV10-3 with TRBJ2-1, with a possible D match to TRBD1 (5 bases). There are 12 residues in the CDR3. V dropped 0 bases and J dropped 9 bases, with 6 bases sitting between them. Germline V gives CDR1 ENHRY, CDR2 SYGVKD. CDR3 bases: TGTGCCATCAGTGAGTCAAGGGGTGAGCAGTTCTTC. The encoded protein is CAISESRGEQFF.

The chain has TRBV11-3 and TRBJ2-2; D might be TRBD1 (6 bases). This CDR3 spans 13 amino acids. Germline V gene sequence: CDR1 SGHNT, CDR2 YENEEA. V gave up 5 bases and J gave up 8 bases, with 12 bases separating them. The CDR3 DNA reads as TGTGCCAGCAGCCCTGTACAGGGTGGGGAGCTGTTTTTT. Translated, it gives CASSPVQGGELFF.

V gene TRBV10-3 combines with J gene TRBJ2-7, with 13 positions matching TRBD2. From germline, CDR1 is ENHRY and CDR2 SYGVKD. There are 15 residues in the CDR3. V was pared by 4 bases and J by 2 bases, with 2 bases of the junction left unmatched. The CDR3 bases are TGTGCCATCAGTGTGGGACTAGCGGGGACCTACGAGCAGTACTTC. Protein sequence: CAISVGLAGTYEQYF.

The chain uses TRBV2 and TRBJ1-4, with TRBD1 matching 7 bases. The CDR3 is 16 amino acids. CDR1 and CDR2 (germline): SNHLY, FYNNEI. V lost 5 bases to trimming and J lost 0 bases; unmatched junction nucleotides: 6. Here the CDR3 DNA reads TGTGCCAGCAGTTACAGGGGAATGTCAACTAATGAAAAACTGTTTTTT. Translating it yields CASSYRGMSTNEKLFF.